The 5 T cell receptor beta chains below were found in one sample sequenced in a study of CD8 T cells in Susac syndrome. An amount of RNA that ranged from about 0.45 to 1 ug was reverse transcribed with random hexamers. TCRdb called the immunoSEQ multiplex PCR reads again in MiXCR, with one record for every CDR3 protein. The repertoire consists of about 25,000 distinct CDR3 sequences, with roughly 94% occurring once and the leading ten covering about 0.26%. The specimen was CD8+ T cells from PBMCs. Receptors were obtained from a human donor in good health.

V usage is TRBV27 and J usage is TRBJ1-5; no clear D. The CDR3 consists of 15 residues. The V gene lost 0 bases and the J gene lost 6 bases, with 12 bases spanning the gap. Germline lookup yields CDR1 MNHEY and CDR2 SMNVEV (reference sequence). The CDR3 DNA is TGTGCCAGCAGTTTATCAGGGCGGTTTGGTCAGCCCCAGCATTTT. It translates to CASSLSGRFGQPQHF.

The genes are TRBV19 and TRBJ1-1, with D tentatively TRBD1 (5 bases). Trimming stripped 5 bases from V and 5 bases from J, with 12 bases between. This CDR3 contains 13 residues. Germline V gene data show CDR1 as LNHDA and CDR2 as SQIVND (reference sequence). The CDR3 reads CASSGWGFTEAFF. CDR3 nucleotide sequence: TGTGCCAGTAGTGGTTGGGGGTTTACTGAAGCTTTCTTT.

The chain recombines TRBV6-2 or TRBV6-3 with TRBJ2-7; 7 nucleotides line up with TRBD1. Germline V lookup: CDR1 MNHEY, CDR2 SVGEGT. The CDR3 has 15 residues. The ends lost 0 bases at V and 0 bases at J; junction bases unmatched: 2. CDR3 loop: CASSYSWDSSYEQYF. The DNA of the CDR3 is TGTGCCAGCAGTTACTCATGGGACAGCTCCTACGAGCAGTACTTC.

This clonotype was detected only a few times. The chain is built from TRBV5-4 and TRBJ2-7; 8 bases map to TRBD1. V gave up 4 bases and J gave up 3 bases; unmatched junction bases: 6. CDR1 is SGHNT, CDR2 YYREEE, per germline (reference sequence). The CDR3 extends over 14 amino acids. The CDR3 sequence is CASSTRQGIYEQYF. The CDR3 DNA sequence: TGTGCCAGCAGCACGAGACAGGGGATCTACGAGCAGTACTTC.

The CDR3 region has the DNA TGCAGTGCTAGGGGCCGGTCAGGGGACGCCTACGAGCAGTACTTC. It specifies CSARGRSGDAYEQYF. The V and J genes are TRBV20-1 and TRBJ2-7, with a tentative D call TRBD1 (6 bases). The length of the CDR3 is 15 residues. Trimming stripped 3 bases from V and 2 bases from J, with 17 bases between. The V gene's germline CDR1 is DFQATT and CDR2 SNEGSKA (reference sequence).